This paragraph covers one TCR beta chain sequence. Its antigen is unidentified. This sample is drawn from a study of post-analysis software for immune sequencing data. Study outcomes and limitations: Comparison with controls showed significantly lower normalized Chao1 diversity in multiple sclerosis patients. About five TRBV segments were more frequent in patients than controls; TRBV5-6, TRBV5-1 and TRBV20-1 belonged to this group.

Included in the TCR beta cDNA libraries were unique molecular identifiers. Each CDR3 protein is one row after TCRdb ran MiXCR on the PCR reads. This table has hundreds of thousands of distinct CDR3 sequences, 25% to 30% appearing once. The CDR3 covers 14 residues. V lost 3 bases and J 0 bases, leaving 9 bases between the germline ends. Germline values: CDR1 SGHRS, CDR2 YFSETQ. Sequencing used blood. The rearrangement links TRBV5-1 to TRBJ1-1; the D gene is possibly TRBD1 (6 bases). The origin of this receptor is a girl between 10 and 17 years old with multiple sclerosis. The CDR3 region is CASSSGDLNTEAFF. CDR3 coding DNA: TGCGCCAGCAGCTCAGGGGACCTGAACACTGAAGCTTTCTTT. Variable domain in full (rest from reference TRBV5-1 and TRBJ1-1): KAGVTQTPRYLIKTRGQQVTLSCSPISGHRSVSWYQQTPGQGLQFLFEYFSETQRNKGNFPGRFSGRQFSNSRSEMNVSTLELGDSALYLCASSSGDLNTEAFFGQGTRLTVV.